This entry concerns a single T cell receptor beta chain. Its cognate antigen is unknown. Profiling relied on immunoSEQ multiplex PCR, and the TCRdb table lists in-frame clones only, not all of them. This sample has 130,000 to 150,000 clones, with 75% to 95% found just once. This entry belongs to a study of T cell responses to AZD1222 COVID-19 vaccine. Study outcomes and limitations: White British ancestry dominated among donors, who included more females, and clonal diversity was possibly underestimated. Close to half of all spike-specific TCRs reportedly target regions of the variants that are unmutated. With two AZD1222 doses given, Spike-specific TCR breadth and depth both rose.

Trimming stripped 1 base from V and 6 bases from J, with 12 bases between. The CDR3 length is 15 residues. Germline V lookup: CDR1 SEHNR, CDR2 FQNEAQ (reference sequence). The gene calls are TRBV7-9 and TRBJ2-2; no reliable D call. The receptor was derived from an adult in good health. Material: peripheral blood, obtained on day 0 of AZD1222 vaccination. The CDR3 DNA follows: TGTGCCAGCAGCTTAGACCCCAGCGAAGCCGGGGAGCTGTTTTTT. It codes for CASSLDPSEAGELFF. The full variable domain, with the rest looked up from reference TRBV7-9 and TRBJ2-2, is DTGVSQNPRHKITKRGQNVTFRCDPISEHNRLYWYRQTLGQGPEFLTYFQNEAQLEKSRLLSDRFSAERPKGSFSTLEIQRTEQGDSAMYLCASSLDPSEAGELFFGEGSRLTVL.